The 3 T cell receptor beta chains presented below share a single source sample, sequenced in a study of spatial heterogeneity in lung cancer. Each CDR3 protein is one row after TCRdb ran MiXCR on the 5' RACE reads. The table includes 110,000 or so distinct CDR3 sequences, approximately 10% detected once. The time point here: blood at routine non-recurrence follow-up after resection. The sample was PBMCs, taken at follow-up. These receptors all stem from a female donor with early-stage non-small cell lung cancer.

This clonotype was seen at least ten times. The genes are TRBV29-1 and TRBJ1-1, with D tentatively TRBD1 (5 bases). The V gene's germline CDR1 is SQVTM and CDR2 ANQGSEA. The ends were cut back, 7 bases at V and 9 bases at J, with 21 bases in the middle. The CDR3 is made up of 13 amino acids. This CDR3 is CSAKAGGEAKAFF. The CDR3 bases are TGCAGCGCCAAAGCGGGGGGTGAGGCAAAAGCTTTCTTT.

This clonotype was observed a few times. This rearrangement joins TRBV7-9 to TRBJ1-2; 8 bases match TRBD1. The CDR3 is made up of 17 amino acids. Germline trimming cut 2 bases from V and 5 bases from J; bases unmatched to any gene: 13. Germline loops: CDR1 SEHNR, CDR2 FQNEAQ (reference sequence). The CDR3 DNA reads as TGTGCCAGCAGCTTAAATTTTCGGACAGGGAATCCTTATGGCTACACCTTC. Protein sequence: CASSLNFRTGNPYGYTF.

This sequence joins TRBV5-6 and TRBJ2-6; the D is unclear. Trimming stripped 4 bases from V and 4 bases from J, with 12 bases between. The germline gives CDR1 SGHDT, CDR2 YYEEEE. The CDR3 covers 15 residues. The CDR3 nucleotides read TGTGCCAGCAGCCTTGTTCGGGCCGGGGCCAACGTCCTGACTTTC. Residues: CASSLVRAGANVLTF.